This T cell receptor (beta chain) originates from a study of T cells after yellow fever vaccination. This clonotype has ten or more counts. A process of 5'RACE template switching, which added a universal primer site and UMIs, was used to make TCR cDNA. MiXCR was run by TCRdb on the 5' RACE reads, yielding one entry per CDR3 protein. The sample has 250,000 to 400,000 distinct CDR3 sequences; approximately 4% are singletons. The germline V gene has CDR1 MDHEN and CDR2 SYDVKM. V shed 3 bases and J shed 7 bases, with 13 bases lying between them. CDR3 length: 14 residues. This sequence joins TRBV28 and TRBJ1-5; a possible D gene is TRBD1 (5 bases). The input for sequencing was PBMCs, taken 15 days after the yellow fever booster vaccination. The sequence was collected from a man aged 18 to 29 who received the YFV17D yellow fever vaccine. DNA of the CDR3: TGTGCCAGCAGTTTGAGTACAGGTTCGCAGCCCCAGCATTTT. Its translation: CASSLSTGSQPQHF.